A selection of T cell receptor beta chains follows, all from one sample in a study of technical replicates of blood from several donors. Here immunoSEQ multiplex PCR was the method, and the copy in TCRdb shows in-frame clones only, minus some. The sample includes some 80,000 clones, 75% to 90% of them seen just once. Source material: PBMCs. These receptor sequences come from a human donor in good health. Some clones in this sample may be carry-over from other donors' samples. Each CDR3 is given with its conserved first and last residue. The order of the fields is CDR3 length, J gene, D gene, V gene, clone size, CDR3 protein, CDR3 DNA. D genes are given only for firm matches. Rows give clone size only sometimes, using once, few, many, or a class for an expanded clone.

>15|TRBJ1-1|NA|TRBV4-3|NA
CASSQAGISNTEAFF
TGCGCCAGCAGCCAGGCAGGAATCAGTAACACTGAAGCTTTCTTT
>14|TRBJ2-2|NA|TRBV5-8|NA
CASSLVGHIGELFF
TGTGCCAGCAGCTTGGTTGGACACATCGGGGAGCTGTTTTTT
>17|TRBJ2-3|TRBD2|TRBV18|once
CASSPPGLAGGTDTQYF
TGTGCCAGCTCACCACCGGGACTAGCGGGGGGGACAGATACGCAGTATTTT
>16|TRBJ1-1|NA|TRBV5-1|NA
CASSLRTGQPNTEAFF
TGCGCCAGCAGCTTGCGGACCGGACAGCCGAACACTGAAGCTTTCTTT
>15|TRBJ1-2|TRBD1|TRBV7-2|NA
CASSSYGTGMGGYTF
TGTGCCAGCAGCTCCTATGGGACAGGAATGGGTGGCTACACCTTC
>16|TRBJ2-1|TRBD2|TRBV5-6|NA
CASSLGGSGSFYEQFF
TGTGCCAGCAGCTTGGGGGGTAGCGGGAGTTTTTATGAGCAGTTCTTC
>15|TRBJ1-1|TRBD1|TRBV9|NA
CASSVVQGGNTEAFF
TGTGCCAGCAGCGTAGTACAGGGGGGGAACACTGAAGCTTTCTTT
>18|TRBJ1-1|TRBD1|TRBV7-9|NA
CASSPANSQPGQDQEAFF
TGTGCCAGCAGCCCCGCCAACTCCCAACCGGGACAGGACCAGGAAGCTTTCTTT
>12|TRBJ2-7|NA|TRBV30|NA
CASSGFSYEQYF
TGTGCCTCATCAGGGTTCTCCTACGAGCAGTACTTC
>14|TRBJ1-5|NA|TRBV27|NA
CASASSGGNQPQHF
TGTGCCAGCGCGAGCAGCGGGGGGAATCAGCCCCAGCATTTT
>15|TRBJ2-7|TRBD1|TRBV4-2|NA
CASSQEGDRFYEQYF
TGTGCCAGCAGCCAAGAAGGGGACAGATTCTACGAGCAGTACTTC